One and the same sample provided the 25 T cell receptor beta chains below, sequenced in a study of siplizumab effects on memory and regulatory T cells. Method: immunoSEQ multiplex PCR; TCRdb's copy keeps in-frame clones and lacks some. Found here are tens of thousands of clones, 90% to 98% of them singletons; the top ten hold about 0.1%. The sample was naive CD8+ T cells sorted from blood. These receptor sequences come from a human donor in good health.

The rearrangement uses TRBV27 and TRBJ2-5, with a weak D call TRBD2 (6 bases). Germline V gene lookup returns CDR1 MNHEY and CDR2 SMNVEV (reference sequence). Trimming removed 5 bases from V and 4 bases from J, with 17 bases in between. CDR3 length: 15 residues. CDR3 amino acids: CASSVSAGVGETQYF. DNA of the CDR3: TGTGCCAGCAGTGTTTCAGCGGGTGTTGGAGAGACCCAGTACTTC.

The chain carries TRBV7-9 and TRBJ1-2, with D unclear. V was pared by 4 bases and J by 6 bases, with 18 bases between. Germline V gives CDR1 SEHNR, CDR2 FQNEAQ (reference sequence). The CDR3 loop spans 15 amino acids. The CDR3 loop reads CASSSPLGIEDGYTF. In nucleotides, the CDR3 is TGTGCCAGCAGCTCGCCCCTGGGAATTGAGGATGGCTACACCTTC. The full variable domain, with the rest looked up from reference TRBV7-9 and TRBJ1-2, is DTGVSQNPRHKITKRGQNVTFRCDPISEHNRLYWYRQTLGQGPEFLTYFQNEAQLEKSRLLSDRFSAERPKGSFSTLEIQRTEQGDSAMYLCASSSPLGIEDGYTFGSGTRLTVV.

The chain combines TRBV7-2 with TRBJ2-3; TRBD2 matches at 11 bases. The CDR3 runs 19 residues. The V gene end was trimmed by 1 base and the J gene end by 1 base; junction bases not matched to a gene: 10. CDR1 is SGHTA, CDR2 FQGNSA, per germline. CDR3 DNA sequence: TGTGCCAGCAGCTTAGTGGTCCTAGCGGGGGGAACTCGCACAGATACGCAGTATTTT. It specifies CASSLVVLAGGTRTDTQYF.

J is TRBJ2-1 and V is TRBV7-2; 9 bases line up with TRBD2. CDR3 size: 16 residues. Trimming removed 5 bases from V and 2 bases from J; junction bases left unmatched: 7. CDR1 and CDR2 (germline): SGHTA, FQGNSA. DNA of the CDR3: TGTGCCAGCAGCCAAGACGGCGGGGGGGCCTACAATGAGCAGTTCTTC. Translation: CASSQDGGGAYNEQFF. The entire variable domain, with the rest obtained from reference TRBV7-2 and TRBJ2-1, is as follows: GAGVSQSPSNKVTEKGKDVELRCDPISGHTALYWYRQSLGQGLEFLIYFQGNSAPDKSGLPSDRFSAERTGGSVSTLTIQRTQQEDSAVYLCASSQDGGGAYNEQFFGPGTRLTVL.

The DNA of the CDR3 is TGTGCCAGCAGTTGGACAGGGAACACCGGGGAGCTGTTTTTT. Translating it yields CASSWTGNTGELFF. The V gene is TRBV5-5, the J gene TRBJ2-2; 7 positions match TRBD1. V dropped 5 bases and J dropped 1; count of bases not matched to a gene: 2. Germline V gene data show CDR1 as SGHKS and CDR2 as YYEKEE (reference sequence). This CDR3 contains 14 residues.

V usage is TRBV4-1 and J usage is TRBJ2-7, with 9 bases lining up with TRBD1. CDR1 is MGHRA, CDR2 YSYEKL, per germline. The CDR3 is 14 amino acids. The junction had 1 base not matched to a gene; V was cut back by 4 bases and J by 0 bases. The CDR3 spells CASSRGQGSYEQYF. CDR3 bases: TGCGCCAGCAGCCGGGGACAGGGCTCCTACGAGCAGTACTTC.

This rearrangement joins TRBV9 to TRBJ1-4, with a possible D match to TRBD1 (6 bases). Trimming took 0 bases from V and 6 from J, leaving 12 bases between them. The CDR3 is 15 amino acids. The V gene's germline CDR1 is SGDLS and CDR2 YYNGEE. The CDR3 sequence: CASSVGWGPDEKLFF. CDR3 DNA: TGTGCCAGCAGCGTAGGGTGGGGGCCTGATGAAAAACTGTTTTTT.

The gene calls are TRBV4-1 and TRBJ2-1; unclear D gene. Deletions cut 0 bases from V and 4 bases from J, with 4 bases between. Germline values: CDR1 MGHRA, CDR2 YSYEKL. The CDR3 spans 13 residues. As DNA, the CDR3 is TGCGCCAGCAGCCAAGAACAGTACAATGAGCAGTTCTTC. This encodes CASSQEQYNEQFF.

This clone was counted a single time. The CDR3 bases are TGCGCCAGCAGCTCGGGACAGGGCCGCGATGAGCAGTTCTTC. It translates to CASSSGQGRDEQFF. V is TRBV5-1 and J is TRBJ2-1; 9 nucleotides agree with TRBD1. The germline V gene encodes CDR1 SGHRS and CDR2 YFSETQ. With V trimmed by 3 bases and J by 8 bases, 6 bases remained unmatched. The CDR3 runs 14 residues.

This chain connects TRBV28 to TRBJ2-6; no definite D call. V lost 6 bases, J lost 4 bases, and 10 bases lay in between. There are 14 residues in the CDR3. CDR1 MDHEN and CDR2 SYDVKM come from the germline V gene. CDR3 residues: CASSRPVGANVLTF. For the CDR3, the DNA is TGTGCCAGCAGCCGACCGGTAGGGGCCAACGTCCTGACTTTC.

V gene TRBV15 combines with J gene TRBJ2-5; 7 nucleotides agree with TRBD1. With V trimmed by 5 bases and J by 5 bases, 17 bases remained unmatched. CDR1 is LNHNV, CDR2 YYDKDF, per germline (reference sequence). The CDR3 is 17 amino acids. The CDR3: CATSSPWDSLIRETQYF. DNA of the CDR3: TGTGCCACCAGCTCCCCCTGGGACAGCCTAATCCGGGAGACCCAGTACTTC.

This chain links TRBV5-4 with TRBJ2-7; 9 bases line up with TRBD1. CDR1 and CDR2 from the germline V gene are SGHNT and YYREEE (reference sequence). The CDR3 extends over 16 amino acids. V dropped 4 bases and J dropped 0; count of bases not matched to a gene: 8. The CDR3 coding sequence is TGTGCCAGCAGCGCCTTGACAGGGGGGAGCTCCTACGAGCAGTACTTC. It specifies CASSALTGGSSYEQYF.

CDR3 sequence: CASSPSVVADTQYF. CDR3 DNA sequence: TGTGCCAGCAGCCCCAGCGTGGTGGCAGATACGCAGTATTTT. The chain is built from TRBV9 and TRBJ2-3; D remains unclear. Trimming took 4 bases from V and 4 from J, leaving 13 bases between them. The CDR3 spans 14 residues. The germline CDR1 and CDR2 sequences are SGDLS and YYNGEE.

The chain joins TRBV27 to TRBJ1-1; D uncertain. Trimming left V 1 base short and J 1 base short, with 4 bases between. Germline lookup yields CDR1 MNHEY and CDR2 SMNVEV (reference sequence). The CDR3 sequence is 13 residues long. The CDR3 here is CASSLYKNTEAFF. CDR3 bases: TGTGCCAGCAGTTTATATAAGAACACTGAAGCTTTCTTT.

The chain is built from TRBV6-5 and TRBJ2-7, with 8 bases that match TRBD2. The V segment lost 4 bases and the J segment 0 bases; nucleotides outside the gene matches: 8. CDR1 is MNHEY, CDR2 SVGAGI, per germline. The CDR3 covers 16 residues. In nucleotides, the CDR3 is TGTGCCAGCAGTTTCTCTACGGGGGGGAGCTCCTACGAGCAGTACTTC. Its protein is CASSFSTGGSSYEQYF.

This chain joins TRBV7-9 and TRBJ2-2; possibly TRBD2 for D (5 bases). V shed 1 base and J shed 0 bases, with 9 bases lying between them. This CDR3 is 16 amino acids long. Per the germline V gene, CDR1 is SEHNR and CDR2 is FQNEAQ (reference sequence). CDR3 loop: CASSLVPGTNTGELFF. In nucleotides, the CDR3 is TGTGCCAGCAGCTTAGTTCCGGGGACGAACACCGGGGAGCTGTTTTTT.

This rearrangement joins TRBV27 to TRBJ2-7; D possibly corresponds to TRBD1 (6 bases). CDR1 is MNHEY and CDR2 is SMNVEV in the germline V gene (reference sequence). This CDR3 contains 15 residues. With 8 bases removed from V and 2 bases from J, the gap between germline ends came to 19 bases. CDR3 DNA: TGTGCCAGCGGGCCGGCTCTCACAGGGACCTACGAGCAGTACTTC. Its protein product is CASGPALTGTYEQYF.

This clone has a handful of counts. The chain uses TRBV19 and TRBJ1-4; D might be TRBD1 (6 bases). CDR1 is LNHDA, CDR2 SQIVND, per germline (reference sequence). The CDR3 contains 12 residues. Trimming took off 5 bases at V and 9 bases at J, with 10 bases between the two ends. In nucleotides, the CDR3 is TGTGCCAGTAGTCTCACAGGGAAAAAACTGTTTTTT. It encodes CASSLTGKKLFF.

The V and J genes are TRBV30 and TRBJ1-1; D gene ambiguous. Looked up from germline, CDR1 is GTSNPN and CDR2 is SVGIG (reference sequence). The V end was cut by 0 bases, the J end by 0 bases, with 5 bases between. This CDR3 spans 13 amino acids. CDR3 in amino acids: CAWSVTLNTEAFF. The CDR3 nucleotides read TGTGCCTGGAGTGTAACCTTGAACACTGAAGCTTTCTTT.

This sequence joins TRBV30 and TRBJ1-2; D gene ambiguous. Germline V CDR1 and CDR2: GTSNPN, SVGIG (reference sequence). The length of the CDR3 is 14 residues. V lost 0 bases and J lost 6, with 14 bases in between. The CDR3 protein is CAWSVYGFSDGYTF. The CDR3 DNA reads TGTGCCTGGAGTGTATATGGTTTCTCTGATGGCTACACCTTC.

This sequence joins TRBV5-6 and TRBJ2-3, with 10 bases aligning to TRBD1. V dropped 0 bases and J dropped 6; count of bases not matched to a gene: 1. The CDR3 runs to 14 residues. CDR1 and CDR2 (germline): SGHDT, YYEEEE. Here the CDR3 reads CASSLGQGADTQYF. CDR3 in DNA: TGTGCCAGCAGCTTGGGACAGGGGGCGGATACGCAGTATTTT.

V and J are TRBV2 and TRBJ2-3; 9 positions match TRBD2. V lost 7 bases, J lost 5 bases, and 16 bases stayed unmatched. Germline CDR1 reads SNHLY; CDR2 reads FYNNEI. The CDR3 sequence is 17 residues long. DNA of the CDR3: TGTGCCAGCATGGGTCAAGCGGGGGGCGTCGTTGGAGATACGCAGTATTTT. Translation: CASMGQAGGVVGDTQYF.

This CDR3 reads CASSFLTGVSNQPQHF. For the CDR3, the DNA is TGTGCCAGTAGTTTCTTGACAGGGGTAAGCAATCAGCCCCAGCATTTT. The chain has TRBV19 and TRBJ1-5; 8 nucleotides align to TRBD1. Germline CDR1 is LNHDA and CDR2 is SQIVND (reference sequence). This CDR3 has 16 residues. With V trimmed by 5 bases and J by 1 base, 7 bases remained unmatched.

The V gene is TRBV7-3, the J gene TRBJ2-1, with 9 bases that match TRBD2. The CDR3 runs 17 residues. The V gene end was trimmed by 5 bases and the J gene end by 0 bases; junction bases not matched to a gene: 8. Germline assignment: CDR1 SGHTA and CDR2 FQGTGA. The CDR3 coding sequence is TGTGCCAGCAGCCCCTTCAGCGGGGGGAGCTCCTACAATGAGCAGTTCTTC. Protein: CASSPFSGGSSYNEQFF.

CDR3 in DNA: TGCGCCAGCAGCCAAGATCCGGGGCCAGGCCTTAACACTGAAGCTTTCTTT. Translated: CASSQDPGPGLNTEAFF. The V gene is TRBV4-1, the J gene TRBJ1-1; D is perhaps TRBD1 (5 bases). Trimming took off 0 bases at V and 2 bases at J, with 16 bases between the two ends. This CDR3 comprises 17 residues. Germline loops: CDR1 MGHRA, CDR2 YSYEKL.